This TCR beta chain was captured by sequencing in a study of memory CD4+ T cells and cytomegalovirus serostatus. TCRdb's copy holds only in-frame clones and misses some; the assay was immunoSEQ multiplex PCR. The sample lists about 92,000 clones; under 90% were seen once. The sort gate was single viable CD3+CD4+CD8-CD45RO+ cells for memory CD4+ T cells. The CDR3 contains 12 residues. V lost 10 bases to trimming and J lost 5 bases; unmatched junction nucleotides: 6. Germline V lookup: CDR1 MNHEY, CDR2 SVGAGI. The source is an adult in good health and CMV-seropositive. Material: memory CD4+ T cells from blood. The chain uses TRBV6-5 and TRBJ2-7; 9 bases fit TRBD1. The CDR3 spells CATRDRVNEQYF. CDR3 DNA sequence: TGTGCCACCCGGGACAGGGTTAACGAGCAGTACTTC.